This T cell receptor beta chain is from a study of shared clonotypes between healthy human individuals. Over several immunoSEQ plates, each subset's genomic DNA was distributed in even portions. Using immunoSEQ multiplex PCR, the repertoire was profiled, and TCRdb retains in-frame clones only, with some absent. Among over 400,000 clones, roughly 80% were seen once, and the ten largest hold roughly 13%. Trimming removed 0 bases from V and 5 bases from J, with 13 bases in between. Germline lookup yields CDR1 KGHSH and CDR2 LQKENI. There are 16 residues in the CDR3. Every contributor of samples was a Caucasian grown-up residing in Nashville, Tennessee.

Material for sequencing was PBMCs. This TCR was sampled from a woman between 40 and 55 years old in good health. Some clones in this sample may be carry-over from other donors' samples. The chain joins TRBV18 to TRBJ2-2; TRBD2 is a possible D gene (6 bases). CDR3 nucleotide sequence: TGTGCCAGCTCACCACCGTCCACTGGAGGGACCGGGGAGCTGTTTTTT. It encodes CASSPPSTGGTGELFF.